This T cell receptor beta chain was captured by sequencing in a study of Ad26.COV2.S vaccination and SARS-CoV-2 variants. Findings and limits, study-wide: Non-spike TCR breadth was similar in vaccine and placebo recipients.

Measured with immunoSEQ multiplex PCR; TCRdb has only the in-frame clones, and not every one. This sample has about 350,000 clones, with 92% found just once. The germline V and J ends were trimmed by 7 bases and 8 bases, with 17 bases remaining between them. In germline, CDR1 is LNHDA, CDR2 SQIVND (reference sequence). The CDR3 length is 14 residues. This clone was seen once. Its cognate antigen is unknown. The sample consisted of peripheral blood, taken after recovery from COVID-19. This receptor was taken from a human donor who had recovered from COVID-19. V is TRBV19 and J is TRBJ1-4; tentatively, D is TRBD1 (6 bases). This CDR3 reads CASNTGTLREKLFF. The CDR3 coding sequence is TGTGCCAGTAACACCGGGACATTGAGAGAAAAACTGTTTTTT.